A selection of T cell receptor beta chains follows, all from one sample in a study of T cell responses to AZD1222 COVID-19 vaccine. The repertoire was sequenced with immunoSEQ multiplex PCR; TCRdb's copy has only in-frame clones and lacks some. The data contain about 130,000 clones, roughly 92% of them singletons. Specimen: peripheral blood, collected 28 days after the second AZD1222 dose. All receptors come from an adult who received the AZD1222 COVID-19 vaccine. CDR3s include the opening cysteine and the closing phenylalanine or tryptophan. Each record gives: clone size, D gene, V gene, J gene, CDR3 protein, CDR3 DNA. D genes are given only for firm matches. Part of the rows lack a size; the others show once, few, many or a class for expanded clones.

size: NA
D: NA
V: TRBV29-1
J: TRBJ2-5
CDR3: CSVARKETQYF
DNA: TGCAGCGTTGCTAGAAAAGAGACCCAGTACTTC

size: NA
D: TRBD1
V: TRBV6-5
J: TRBJ2-5
CDR3: CASSYAGQGGETQYF
DNA: TGTGCCAGCAGTTACGCGGGACAGGGGGGAGAGACCCAGTACTTC

size: NA
D: NA
V: TRBV5-5
J: TRBJ2-1
CDR3: CASSLSSDNEQFF
DNA: TGTGCCAGCAGCCTGTCGTCGGACAATGAGCAGTTCTTC

size: NA
D: NA
V: TRBV6-2/TRBV6-3
J: TRBJ2-1
CDR3: CASSPLRYATQFF
DNA: TGTGCCAGCAGCCCTTTAAGATACGCCACGCAGTTCTTC

size: NA
D: NA
V: TRBV7-6
J: TRBJ2-2
CDR3: CASSPGQPNRNTGELFF
DNA: TGTGCCAGCAGCCCGGGACAACCGAATAGGAACACCGGGGAGCTGTTTTTT

size: NA
D: NA
V: TRBV6-5
J: TRBJ1-3
CDR3: CASSNSKGNTIYF
DNA: TGTGCCAGCAGTAACTCGAAAGGAAACACCATATATTTT

size: NA
D: TRBD1
V: TRBV6-5
J: TRBJ1-6
CDR3: CASSSRDSGSPLHF
DNA: TGTGCCAGCAGTTCCCGGGACAGCGGGTCACCCCTCCACTTT

size: NA
D: TRBD1
V: TRBV30
J: TRBJ1-5
CDR3: CAWSTTGGNQPQHF
DNA: TGTGCCTGGAGTACTACAGGGGGCAATCAGCCCCAGCATTTT

size: NA
D: TRBD1
V: TRBV20-1
J: TRBJ2-4
CDR3: CSASRRSLTGERAKNIQYF
DNA: TGCAGTGCTAGTAGACGCAGTCTTACAGGGGAAAGGGCCAAAAACATTCAGTACTTC

size: once
D: NA
V: TRBV4-1
J: TRBJ1-6
CDR3: CASSQEGGLAGSPLHF
DNA: TGCGCCAGCAGCCAAGAGGGGGGGCTGGCGGGTTCACCCCTCCACTTT

size: NA
D: NA
V: TRBV30
J: TRBJ2-2
CDR3: CAWSVGGELFF
DNA: TGTGCCTGGAGTGTGGGGGGGGAGCTGTTTTTT

size: NA
D: NA
V: TRBV15
J: TRBJ2-3
CDR3: CAESRGDGTGTDTQYF
DNA: TGTGCCGAGTCTAGGGGGGACGGAACCGGGACCGATACGCAGTATTTT

size: NA
D: NA
V: TRBV19
J: TRBJ1-4
CDR3: CASSSRGAEEKLFF
DNA: TGTGCCAGTAGTAGCAGGGGCGCGGAAGAAAAACTGTTTTTT

size: NA
D: NA
V: TRBV6-1
J: TRBJ1-5
CDR3: CASSVTGLSNQPQHF
DNA: TGTGCCAGCAGTGTTACAGGGCTGAGCAATCAGCCCCAGCATTTT

size: NA
D: TRBD1
V: TRBV6-5
J: TRBJ1-1
CDR3: CASSRDRVNTEAFF
DNA: TGTGCCAGCAGCCGGGACAGGGTAAACACTGAAGCTTTCTTT

size: NA
D: NA
V: TRBV9
J: TRBJ2-5
CDR3: CASSPTGQPQETQYF
DNA: TGTGCCAGCAGCCCAACCGGACAGCCGCAAGAGACCCAGTACTTC

size: NA
D: TRBD2
V: TRBV7-3
J: TRBJ2-1
CDR3: CASSLGGSYNEQFF
DNA: TGTGCCAGCAGCTTAGGCGGGAGCTACAATGAGCAGTTCTTC

size: NA
D: NA
V: TRBV5-1
J: TRBJ1-5
CDR3: CASAVQSNQPQHF
DNA: TGCGCCAGCGCGGTACAGAGCAATCAGCCCCAGCATTTT

size: NA
D: NA
V: TRBV7-2
J: TRBJ1-2
CDR3: CASSLGTAPTGYTF
DNA: TGTGCCAGCAGCCTGGGGACTGCACCTACGGGCTACACCTTC

size: NA
D: TRBD2
V: TRBV12-3/TRBV12-4
J: TRBJ2-1
CDR3: CASSLRLAYEQFF
DNA: TGTGCCAGCAGTTTACGACTAGCCTATGAGCAGTTCTTC

size: NA
D: TRBD1
V: TRBV7-2
J: TRBJ1-1
CDR3: CASSLHQTGVAEAFF
DNA: TGTGCCAGCAGCTTACACCAGACAGGGGTAGCTGAAGCTTTCTTT

size: NA
D: TRBD2
V: TRBV20-1
J: TRBJ2-1
CDR3: CSASRLAGGGNEQFF
DNA: TGCAGTGCCAGTAGGCTAGCGGGAGGAGGCAATGAGCAGTTCTTC